This is a list of T cell receptor beta chains from one sample in a study. TCRdb analysed the 5' RACE reads with MiXCR anew, one entry per CDR3 protein. The sample records roughly 42,000 distinct CDR3 sequences, 22% being singletons. The sample comprised Tregs sorted from blood. The source is a female donor with breast cancer. The CDR3 runs from the conserved cysteine through the conserved F or W. A D gene is named only where the DNA matches it firmly. Some rows mark clone size as missing; the rest say once, few, many or name a class of expanded clone.

j_call: TRBJ1-2; d_call: -; clone_size: many; v_call: TRBV20-1; cdr3_aa: CSARRWGSVFYGYTF; cdr3_nt: TGCAGTGCTAGGAGATGGGGATCTGTTTTCTATGGCTACACCTTC
j_call: TRBJ1-3; d_call: -; clone_size: -; v_call: TRBV7-3; cdr3_aa: CASSRSGAAGNTIYF; cdr3_nt: TGTGCCAGCAGTCGCTCAGGAGCGGCTGGAAACACCATATATTTT
j_call: TRBJ2-7; d_call: -; clone_size: many; v_call: TRBV28; cdr3_aa: CASSFQGPYEQYF; cdr3_nt: TGTGCCAGCAGTTTTCAGGGTCCCTACGAGCAGTACTTC
j_call: TRBJ1-2; d_call: -; clone_size: -; v_call: TRBV27; cdr3_aa: CDSSLGGGGSLTGGYYGYTF; cdr3_nt: TGTGACAGCAGTTTAGGCGGTGGTGGATCCTTGACAGGAGGCTACTATGGCTACACCTTC
j_call: TRBJ2-1; d_call: -; clone_size: many; v_call: TRBV3-1; cdr3_aa: CASSQEWDSIYQEQFF; cdr3_nt: TGTGCCAGCAGCCAAGAGTGGGACTCCATATACCAAGAGCAGTTCTTC
j_call: TRBJ2-1; d_call: TRBD2; clone_size: -; v_call: TRBV11-3; cdr3_aa: CASSSGLAGVDEQFF; cdr3_nt: TGTGCCAGCAGCTCGGGACTAGCGGGAGTTGATGAGCAGTTCTTC
j_call: TRBJ2-7; d_call: -; clone_size: few; v_call: TRBV6-5; cdr3_aa: CASSYSMSRSEQYF; cdr3_nt: TGTGCCAGCAGTTACTCGATGAGCAGGTCCGAGCAGTACTTC
j_call: TRBJ2-6; d_call: -; clone_size: few; v_call: TRBV30; cdr3_aa: CAVYVFSGANVLTF; cdr3_nt: TGTGCCGTCTACGTTTTCTCCGGGGCCAACGTCCTGACTTTC
j_call: TRBJ1-4; d_call: -; clone_size: many; v_call: TRBV5-1; cdr3_aa: CASSLGTENEKLFF; cdr3_nt: TGCGCCAGCAGCTTAGGGACGGAGAATGAAAAACTGTTTTTT
j_call: TRBJ2-5; d_call: TRBD1; clone_size: many; v_call: TRBV7-9; cdr3_aa: CASRAGQGAGETQYF; cdr3_nt: TGTGCCAGCAGAGCGGGACAGGGGGCAGGAGAGACCCAGTACTTC
j_call: TRBJ2-5; d_call: TRBD1; clone_size: -; v_call: TRBV4-1; cdr3_aa: CASSQADRSQEAQYF; cdr3_nt: TGCGCCAGCAGCCAAGCGGACAGGTCCCAAGAGGCCCAGTACTTC